This entry features one T cell receptor (beta chain) sequence. Trimming at V came to 5 bases and at J to 7 bases, leaving 17 bases not matched to a gene. The CDR3 totals 17 residues. The germline gives CDR1 MNHEY, CDR2 SVGEGT. The table came from immunoSEQ multiplex PCR; TCRdb's copy has only in-frame clones and leaves some out. The sample contains 120,000 to 150,000 clones, roughly nine tenths of which appear only once. This sample stems from a study of T cell responses to AZD1222 COVID-19 vaccine. V gene TRBV6-2 or TRBV6-3 combines with J gene TRBJ2-3; 8 bases align to TRBD2. Sequencing used peripheral blood, obtained 28 days after the second AZD1222 dose. The receptor was derived from an adult who received the AZD1222 COVID-19 vaccine. The CDR3 region has the DNA TGTGCCAGCAGTCGCCCGTGGATAGCGGGACTTTCGAATACGCAGTATTTT. Its translation: CASSRPWIAGLSNTQYF.